Listed below are T cell receptor beta chains from one sample, sequenced in a study of blood T cell repertoires in COVID-19. Produced via immunoSEQ multiplex PCR; TCRdb's table is partial and in-frame only. The sample shows around 270,000 clones, 80% to 90% of them seen only once. Sequenced: PBMCs or T cells enriched from blood (not recorded which). The receptors were sampled from a woman aged 25 to 39 who had recovered from COVID-19. CDR3s leave out the opening cysteine and the closing phenylalanine or tryptophan. Size is omitted from some rows. Given values are once, few, many or a class for expanded clones.

V	J	size	length	CDR3
TRBV7-9	TRBJ2-7	-	14	ASSLVTGVSAYEQY
TRBV24-1	TRBJ2-1	-	13	ATSVGGISYNEQF
TRBV28	TRBJ2-7	-	11	ASSLPGSYEQY
TRBV7-2	TRBJ1-6	-	12	ASSLGTGNSPLH
TRBV7-2	TRBJ2-7	-	11	ASSPLEAYEQY
TRBV7-9	TRBJ2-7	-	15	ASSLLTGSPPSHEQY
TRBV6-5	TRBJ1-1	-	13	ASSSAWAVNTEAF
TRBV7-9	TRBJ1-4	-	12	ASSLAAGRGRLF
TRBV5-5	TRBJ2-7	-	12	ASSLNVEAYEQY
TRBV28	TRBJ1-3	once	12	ASKDSYSGNTIY
TRBV7-2	TRBJ1-3	-	13	ASSLVGGAGNTIY
TRBV28	TRBJ2-4	-	13	ASSEAELAKNIQY
TRBV28	TRBJ1-2	-	12	ASTLPGVGYGYT
TRBV5-1	TRBJ1-4	-	13	ASSSGGRANEKLF
TRBV29-1	TRBJ2-7	-	10	SVVANFYEQY
TRBV3-1/TRBV3-2	TRBJ2-4	-	14	ASSPTDYLSKNIQY
TRBV5-1	TRBJ2-2	few	13	ASSLKGDNTGELF
TRBV6-7	TRBJ1-1	-	13	ASSYSRGQGGEAF
TRBV4-1	TRBJ2-2	many	14	ASSQRLAGETGELF
TRBV28	TRBJ1-4	once	17	ASSPSRGGWLYANEKLF
TRBV9	TRBJ2-7	-	13	ASSGGLASSYEQY
TRBV4-2	TRBJ2-7	-	13	ASSQEGQNPYEQY
TRBV2	TRBJ2-7	-	14	ASSAATFWEPHEQY
TRBV13	TRBJ1-4	-	13	ASSSRDTRGEKLF
TRBV3-1/TRBV3-2	TRBJ2-5	-	14	ASSQDLVRAGETQY
TRBV6-6	TRBJ1-2	-	10	ASTLQDYGYT
TRBV7-9	TRBJ2-7	-	9	ASSYRGEQY
TRBV4-2	TRBJ2-7	-	14	ASSQDITSGAYEQY
TRBV9	TRBJ2-5	-	13	ASSVVGGQGETQY
TRBV4-2	TRBJ2-7	few	13	ASSQGERDSYEQY
TRBV7-9	TRBJ2-7	-	12	ASSLWTPLYEQY
TRBV7-2	TRBJ2-3	-	14	ASSPRLAGSTDTQY
TRBV5-1	TRBJ2-7	-	12	ASSLGGQTYEQY
TRBV30	TRBJ2-5	-	14	AWSPGLRKGQETQY
TRBV28	TRBJ1-1	-	14	ASSLGVGQGAAEAF
TRBV18	TRBJ2-1	-	14	ASSPISGSSYNEQF
TRBV9	TRBJ2-1	once	13	ASSVGREAYNEQF
TRBV5-1	TRBJ2-7	-	13	ASSLAPGQYYEQY
TRBV28	TRBJ2-1	-	10	ASSFGTGRKF
TRBV28	TRBJ2-2	-	15	ASITSGGPVITGELF
TRBV10-2	TRBJ2-1	once	12	ASSAKSSYNEQF
TRBV3-1/TRBV3-2	TRBJ2-2	-	15	ASSSSSPRRGTGELF
TRBV28	TRBJ1-5	-	14	ASSLVGRLGNQPQH
TRBV15	TRBJ2-3	-	13	ATSRADRRTDTQY
TRBV19	TRBJ2-3	-	13	ASSTGTSVSDTQY
TRBV7-9	TRBJ2-2	-	13	ASSLERQGTGELF
TRBV5-1	TRBJ2-2	-	12	ASSLDRNTGELF
TRBV7-9	TRBJ1-1	-	13	ASSLATSMNTEAF
TRBV7-6	TRBJ2-2	-	14	ASSPEAGTTAGELF
TRBV5-5	TRBJ1-3	-	13	ASSLVHLSGNTIY
TRBV4-2	TRBJ2-1	-	12	ASSQGGGRAEQF
TRBV27	TRBJ2-7	once	9	ASSSSYEQY
TRBV10-3	TRBJ1-1	-	13	ATNPEQGWVTEAF
TRBV5-6	TRBJ2-5	-	16	ASSLAVGRGPSAETQY
TRBV7-7	TRBJ2-1	once	12	ASGALNSYNEQF